Given below is one T cell receptor (beta chain) in context. Its antigen is still unknown. Amplification used 60 Vbeta primers and 13 Jbeta primers. Only in-frame clones appear in the TCRdb table, and some are missing; sequencing was by immunoSEQ multiplex PCR. The sample has around 180,000 clones; about three quarters are singletons. Between the trimmed V and J ends, which lost 3 bases and 6 bases, there was a span of 6 bases. The length of the CDR3 is 11 residues. Germline CDR1 is MNHEY and CDR2 is SMNVEV (reference sequence). The data are from a study of cytomegalovirus exposure and HLA in healthy donors. Study-wide results and caveats: A later analysis reportedly identified an Asian-associated ancestry cluster as carrying fewer N-insertions than the roughly 600-donor mean.

The chain is built from TRBV27 and TRBJ2-7; D not resolved. The material sequenced was PBMCs. The source is a girl aged 10-17 years in good health and CMV-seronegative. DNA for the CDR3: TGTGCCAGCAGTTTTTCCGGCGAGCAGTACTTC. Protein: CASSFSGEQYF.